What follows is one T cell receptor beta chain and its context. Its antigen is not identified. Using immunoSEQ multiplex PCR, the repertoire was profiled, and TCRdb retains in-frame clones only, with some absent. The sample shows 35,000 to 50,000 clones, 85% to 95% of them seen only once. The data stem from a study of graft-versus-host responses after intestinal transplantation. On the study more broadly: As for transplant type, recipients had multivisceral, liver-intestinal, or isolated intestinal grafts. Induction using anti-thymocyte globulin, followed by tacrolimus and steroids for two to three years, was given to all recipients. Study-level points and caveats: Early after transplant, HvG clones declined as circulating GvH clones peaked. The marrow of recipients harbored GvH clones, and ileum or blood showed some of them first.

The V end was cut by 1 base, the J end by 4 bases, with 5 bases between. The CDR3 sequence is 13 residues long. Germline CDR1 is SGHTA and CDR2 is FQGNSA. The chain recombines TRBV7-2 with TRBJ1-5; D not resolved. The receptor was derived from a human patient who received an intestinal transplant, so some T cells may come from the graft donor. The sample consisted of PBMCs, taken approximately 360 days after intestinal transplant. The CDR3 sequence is CASSLDGNQPQHF. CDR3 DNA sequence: TGTGCCAGCAGCTTAGACGGGAATCAGCCCCAGCATTTT.